This T cell receptor (beta chain) appears in the sequencing data of a study of blood T cell repertoires in COVID-19. The V segment lost 6 bases and the J segment 4 bases; nucleotides outside the gene matches: 6. CDR1 and CDR2 from the germline V gene are SQVTM and ANQGSEA. This CDR3 comprises 13 residues. Authors' methods: Nucleated cell number was recorded as an estimate derived from reference gene primer amplification. Only in-frame clones appear in the TCRdb table, and some are missing; sequencing was by immunoSEQ multiplex PCR. D and trimming were read from the DNA, whereas the V and J calls and clone size are those reported in that table. The sample has hundreds of thousands of clones; 88% are singletons.

The chain couples TRBV29-1 to TRBJ2-1, with TRBD1 identical over 7 bases. The sequenced sample consisted of peripheral blood. The TCR originated in a woman in her 30s with COVID-19, enrolled during active disease. The CDR3 nucleotides are TGCAGCGTCAGCTACAGGGGTTACAATGAGCAGTTCTTC. This sequence encodes CSVSYRGYNEQFF.